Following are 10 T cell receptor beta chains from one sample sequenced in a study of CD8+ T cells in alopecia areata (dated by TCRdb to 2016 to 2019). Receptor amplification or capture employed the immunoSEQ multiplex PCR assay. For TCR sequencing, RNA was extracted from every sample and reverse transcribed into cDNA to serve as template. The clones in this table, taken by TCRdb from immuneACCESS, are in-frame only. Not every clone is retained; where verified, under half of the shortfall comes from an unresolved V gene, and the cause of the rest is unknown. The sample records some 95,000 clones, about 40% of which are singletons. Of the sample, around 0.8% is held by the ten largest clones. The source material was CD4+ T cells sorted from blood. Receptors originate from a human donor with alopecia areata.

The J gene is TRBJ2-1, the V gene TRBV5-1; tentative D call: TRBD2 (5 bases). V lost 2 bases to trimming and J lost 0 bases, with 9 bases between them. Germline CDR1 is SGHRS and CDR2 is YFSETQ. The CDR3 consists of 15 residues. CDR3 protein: CASSFGAVSYNEQFF. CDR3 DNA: TGCGCCAGCAGCTTTGGAGCGGTCTCCTACAATGAGCAGTTCTTC.

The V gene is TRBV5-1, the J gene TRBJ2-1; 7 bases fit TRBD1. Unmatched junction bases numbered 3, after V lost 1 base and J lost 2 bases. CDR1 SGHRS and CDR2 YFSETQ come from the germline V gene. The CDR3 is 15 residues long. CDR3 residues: CASSLSQGAYNEQFF. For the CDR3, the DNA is TGCGCCAGCAGCTTGAGTCAGGGGGCCTACAATGAGCAGTTCTTC. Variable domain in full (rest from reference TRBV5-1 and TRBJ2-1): KAGVTQTPRYLIKTRGQQVTLSCSPISGHRSVSWYQQTPGQGLQFLFEYFSETQRNKGNFPGRFSGRQFSNSRSEMNVSTLELGDSALYLCASSLSQGAYNEQFFGPGTRLTVL.

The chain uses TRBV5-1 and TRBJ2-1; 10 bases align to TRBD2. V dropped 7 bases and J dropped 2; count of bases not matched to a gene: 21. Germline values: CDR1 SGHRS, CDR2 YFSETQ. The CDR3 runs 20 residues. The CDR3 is CASRPIEAGGHRRAYNEQFF. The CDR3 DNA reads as TGCGCCAGCCGACCAATTGAAGCGGGAGGGCACAGGCGCGCCTACAATGAGCAGTTCTTC.

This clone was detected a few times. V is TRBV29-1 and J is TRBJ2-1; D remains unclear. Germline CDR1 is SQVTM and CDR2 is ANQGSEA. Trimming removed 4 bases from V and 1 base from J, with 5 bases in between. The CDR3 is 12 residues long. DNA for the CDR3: TGCAGCGTTGTTGTGTCCTACAATGAGCAGTTCTTC. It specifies CSVVVSYNEQFF.

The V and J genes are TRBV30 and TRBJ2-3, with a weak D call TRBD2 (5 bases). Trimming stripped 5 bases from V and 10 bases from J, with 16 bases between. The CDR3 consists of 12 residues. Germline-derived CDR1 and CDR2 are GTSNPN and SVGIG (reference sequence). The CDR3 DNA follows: TGTGCCTGGGGCAGACGGGAAATGGCGCAGTATTTT. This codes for CAWGRREMAQYF.

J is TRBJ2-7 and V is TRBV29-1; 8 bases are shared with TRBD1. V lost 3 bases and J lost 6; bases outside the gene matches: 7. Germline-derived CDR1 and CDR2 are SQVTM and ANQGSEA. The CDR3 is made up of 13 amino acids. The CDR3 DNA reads TGCAGCGTTGAGGGGCAGGGGGCGCTCGAGCAGTACTTC. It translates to CSVEGQGALEQYF.

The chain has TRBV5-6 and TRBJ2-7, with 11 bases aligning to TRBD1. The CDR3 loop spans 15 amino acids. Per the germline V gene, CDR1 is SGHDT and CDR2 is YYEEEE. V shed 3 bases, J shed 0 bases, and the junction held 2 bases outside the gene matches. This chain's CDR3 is CASSSGTGGSYEQYF. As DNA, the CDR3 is TGTGCCAGCAGCTCCGGGACAGGGGGCTCCTACGAGCAGTACTTC.

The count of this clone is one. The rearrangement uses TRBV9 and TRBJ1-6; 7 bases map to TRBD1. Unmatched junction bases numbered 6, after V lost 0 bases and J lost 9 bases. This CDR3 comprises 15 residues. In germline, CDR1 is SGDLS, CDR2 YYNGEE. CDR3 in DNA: TGTGCCAGCAGCGTAGATTCGGCAGGGGGTTCACCCCTCCACTTT. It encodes CASSVDSAGGSPLHF. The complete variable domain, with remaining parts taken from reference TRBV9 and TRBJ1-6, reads DSGVTQTPKHLITATGQRVTLRCSPRSGDLSVYWYQQSLDQGLQFLIQYYNGEERAKGNILERFSAQQFPDLHSELNLSSLELGDSALYFCASSVDSAGGSPLHFGNGTRLTVT.

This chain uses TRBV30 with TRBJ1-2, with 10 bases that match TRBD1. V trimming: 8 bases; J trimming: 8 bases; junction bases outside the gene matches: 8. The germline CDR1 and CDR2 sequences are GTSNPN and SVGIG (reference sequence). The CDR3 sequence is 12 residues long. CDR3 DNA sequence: TGTGCCGGACTGACAGGGGGCAGAGGCTACACCTTC. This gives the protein CAGLTGGRGYTF.

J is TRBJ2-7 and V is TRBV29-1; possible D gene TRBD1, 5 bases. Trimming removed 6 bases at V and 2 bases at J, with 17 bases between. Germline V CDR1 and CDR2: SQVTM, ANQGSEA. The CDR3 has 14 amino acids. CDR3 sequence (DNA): TGCAGCGTACTCATCTGGACGGACACCTACGAGCAGTACTTC. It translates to CSVLIWTDTYEQYF.